Below, one T cell receptor beta chain is given with its context. This CDR3 comprises 16 residues. J was trimmed by 8 bases and V by 4 bases; bases with no gene match: 9. The germline CDR1 and CDR2 sequences are KGHDR and SFDVKD. This entry comes from a study of T cells in Graves' hyperthyroidism and ophthalmopathy. What was amplified from RNA transcripts were TCR beta CDR3 regions. The HTBI primer set drove a first-round RT-PCR of the TCR CDR3. TCRdb reprocessed the multiplex PCR reads with MiXCR, giving one entry per CDR3 protein. The sample shows around 250,000 distinct CDR3 sequences, approximately 15% of them seen only once.

V gene TRBV24-1 combines with J gene TRBJ1-4; 10 nucleotides line up with TRBD1. The origin of this receptor is a woman aged 35 to 49 with Graves' hyperthyroidism that later progressed to Graves' ophthalmopathy. Sequencing was carried out using blood. In DNA, the CDR3 is TGTGCCACCAGTGACCCGGGACAGGGGAGGATCGAAAAACTGTTTTTT. Protein product: CATSDPGQGRIEKLFF.